These T cell receptor beta chains were read from a single sample in a study of blood T cell repertoires in COVID-19. The repertoire was sequenced with immunoSEQ multiplex PCR; TCRdb's copy has only in-frame clones and lacks some. The repertoire holds around 100,000 clones, 80% to 90% seen once, with around 32% in the top ten. Source material: peripheral blood. Every receptor here comes from an elderly woman with acute or convalescent COVID-19. Each CDR3 is given with its conserved first and last residue. Each record gives: CDR3 length, J gene, V gene, D gene, CDR3 DNA, CDR3 protein. D genes are given only for firm matches.

16 TRBJ2-1 TRBV11-2 TRBD2 TGTGCCAGCAGCTTAGGGGCGGGGGGTCCCTACAATGAGCAGTTCTTC CASSLGAGGPYNEQFF
16 TRBJ2-7 TRBV7-8 TRBD1 TGTGCCAGCAGCTTAGCGTCCAAAGGGGGCTTCAACGAGCAGTACTTC CASSLASKGGFNEQYF
15 TRBJ2-1 TRBV6-2/TRBV6-3 TRBD1 TGTGCCAGCAGTCCCGGGACAGTGGCCTACAATGAGCAGTTCTTC CASSPGTVAYNEQFF
17 TRBJ2-1 TRBV4-1 TRBD1 TGCGCCAGCAGCCAAGTAAAAGGGGGCATCTCCTACAATGAGCAGTTCTTC CASSQVKGGISYNEQFF
14 TRBJ1-6 TRBV4-3 TRBD1 TGCGCCAGCAGCCAAGTAGGGGGCACTTCACCCCTCCACTTT CASSQVGGTSPLHF
14 TRBJ2-3 TRBV2 . TGTGCCAGCAGGACAGGAGGAATTGGAGATACGCAGTATTTT CASRTGGIGDTQYF
11 TRBJ2-5 TRBV7-9 . TGTGCCAGCAGCCTGCAAGAGACCCAGTACTTC CASSLQETQYF
15 TRBJ2-3 TRBV19 . TGTGCCAGTAGTATAATGGGGCTGAGCACAGATACGCAGTATTTT CASSIMGLSTDTQYF
16 TRBJ1-3 TRBV23-1 . TGCGCCAGCAGCCTAACTCCCCTCTTCTCCGGAAACACCATATATTTT CASSLTPLFSGNTIYF
17 TRBJ1-5 TRBV18 TRBD1 TGTGCCAGCTCACCACGGAAAGGGGGCTCCGAAAATCAGCCCCAGCATTTT CASSPRKGGSENQPQHF